The rows below give T cell receptor beta chains drawn from one sample of a study of cytomegalovirus exposure and HLA in healthy donors. Generated by immunoSEQ multiplex PCR, the TCRdb table keeps only in-frame clones and is missing some. This repertoire shows 150,000 to 200,000 clones, nearly 70% found once; its top ten account for more than 9%. Sequenced input: PBMCs. These receptors all come from a man aged 25 to 45 in good health and CMV-seropositive. Each CDR3 is given with its conserved first and last residue. The D gene is left open where the match is weak. The size entry is marked missing in some rows and otherwise reads once, few, many or a size class.

d_gene,len,j_gene,abundance,v_gene,CDR3nt,CDR3aa
.,13,TRBJ2-7,.,TRBV19,TGTGCCAGTAGTCCAACAGGAAACCACGAGCAGTACTTC,CASSPTGNHEQYF
.,14,TRBJ1-4,.,TRBV9,TGTGCCAGCAGCGTAGGGCAGGGAGGCGAAAAACTGTTTTTT,CASSVGQGGEKLFF
.,14,TRBJ2-1,few,TRBV9,TGTGCCAGCAGCCCCATGGGGGCCGTCAATGAGCAGTTCTTC,CASSPMGAVNEQFF
TRBD2,17,TRBJ2-1,.,TRBV5-1,TGCGCCAGCAGCTTGGTGTCTAGCGGGAGCAACTACAATGAGCAGTTCTTC,CASSLVSSGSNYNEQFF
.,16,TRBJ2-5,.,TRBV28,TGTGCCAGCAGTTCACATACCGGGCCAGGAGGGGAGACCCAGTACTTC,CASSSHTGPGGETQYF
.,14,TRBJ2-7,.,TRBV5-8,TGTGCCAGCAGCGCCGAGGCCTACGCGTTGGAGCAGTACTTC,CASSAEAYALEQYF
TRBD2,15,TRBJ2-1,.,TRBV14,TGTGCCAGCAGCCATCAAGGAATAGCGGGAGGTGAGCAGTTCTTC,CASSHQGIAGGEQFF
TRBD2,22,TRBJ2-3,.,TRBV27,TGTGCCAGCAGTCCCCGACGGGCTAGCGGGAGGCAACAAGTCCCGGGCACAGATACGCAGTATTTT,CASSPRRASGRQQVPGTDTQYF
.,13,TRBJ2-2,.,TRBV27,TGTGCCAGCAGTTTACTGAACACCGGGGAGCTGTTTTTT,CASSLLNTGELFF
.,12,TRBJ2-3,.,TRBV5-6,TGTGCCAGCAACATGGGACTGGGTACGCAGTATTTT,CASNMGLGTQYF
.,13,TRBJ2-5,.,TRBV5-4,TGTGCCAGCAGCTCCAAAGGGGAAGAGACCCAGTACTTC,CASSSKGEETQYF
.,15,TRBJ1-1,few,TRBV6-1,TGTGCCAGCAGTGAATTCGGGGGGGAGAACACTGAAGCTTTCTTT,CASSEFGGENTEAFF
.,17,TRBJ2-5,few,TRBV7-9,TGTGCCAGCAGCTTAGGGGTCAATAACGGAGGGCAAGAGACCCAGTACTTC,CASSLGVNNGGQETQYF
TRBD1,15,TRBJ2-2,few,TRBV6-1,TGTGCCAGCAGTTTACAGGGGGCCGGGGTCGGGGAGCTGTTTTTT,CASSLQGAGVGELFF
.,13,TRBJ2-1,.,TRBV5-1,TGCGCCAGCAGCTTCGCGGTCTACAATGAGCAGTTCTTC,CASSFAVYNEQFF
.,15,TRBJ2-7,.,TRBV28,TGTGCCAGCAGTTTAAGTGGGACACCGGCCTGGGAGCAGTACTTC,CASSLSGTPAWEQYF
.,15,TRBJ2-5,.,TRBV27,TGTGCCAGCTCCTCGGCCCAGGCGGGAAGGGAGACCCAGTACTTC,CASSSAQAGRETQYF
.,12,TRBJ1-1,.,TRBV5-1,TGCGCCAGCAGCAAGAGGACAGATGAAGCTTTCTTT,CASSKRTDEAFF
.,14,TRBJ2-3,.,TRBV4-1,TGCGCCAGCAGCCAAGAATTTCTGACAGGTACGCAGTATTTT,CASSQEFLTGTQYF
.,17,TRBJ2-7,.,TRBV11-2,TGTGCCAGCAGCTTAGTTTTGGTAGCCCTGCCGACCTACGAGCAGTACTTC,CASSLVLVALPTYEQYF
TRBD1,15,TRBJ1-3,.,TRBV11-2,TGTGCCAGCAGCAAACAGGGGGATCCCGGAAACACCATATATTTT,CASSKQGDPGNTIYF
TRBD2,18,TRBJ2-5,.,TRBV4-1,TGCGCCAGCAGCCAAGATAAAATGGGCGGGAGGACCCGAGAGACCCAGTACTTC,CASSQDKMGGRTRETQYF
.,16,TRBJ2-6,.,TRBV21-1,TGTGCCAGCAGCAAAGCATCGGGGGCTGGGGCCAACGTCCTGACTTTC,CASSKASGAGANVLTF
TRBD1,15,TRBJ1-1,.,TRBV7-8,TGTGCCAGCAGCTATACAGACAGGGGGAACACTGAAGCTTTCTTT,CASSYTDRGNTEAFF
TRBD2,17,TRBJ2-2,.,TRBV27,TGTGCCAGCAGTTCAACCGGGACTAGCGACCACACCGGGGAGCTGTTTTTT,CASSSTGTSDHTGELFF
TRBD2,15,TRBJ2-7,.,TRBV5-4,TGTGCCAGCAGCTTGCGGGCTAGCGGGAACTACGAGCAGTACTTC,CASSLRASGNYEQYF
TRBD1,17,TRBJ1-2,.,TRBV28,TGTGCCAGCAGTCAGAGTGGGACAGGGACACCTATCTATGGCTACACCTTC,CASSQSGTGTPIYGYTF
TRBD1,15,TRBJ2-1,few,TRBV5-1,TGCGCCAGCAGCCTCCGGGACAGGGGACGGTATGAGCAGTTCTTC,CASSLRDRGRYEQFF
TRBD2,13,TRBJ2-5,.,TRBV6-6,TGTGCCAGCACGCGACTAGCGCAAGAGACCCAGTACTTC,CASTRLAQETQYF